Sequencing of this TCR beta chain was carried out in a study of CD8+ T cells in alopecia areata. Study-wide context: Twice daily, treated patients received 5 to 10 mg of oral tofacitinib.

Germline V gene lookup returns CDR1 SQVTM and CDR2 ANQGSEA. The V gene end was trimmed by 1 base and the J gene end by 3 bases; junction bases not matched to a gene: 7. The CDR3 is made up of 16 amino acids. RNA was isolated and reverse transcribed to cDNA, the sequencing template. Profiled with immunoSEQ multiplex PCR; TCRdb holds only in-frame clones, not every one. Counted here are about 140,000 clones, about 47% occurring once; the ten biggest clones make up more than 0.95%. This clone was counted a few times. As yet, its antigen is unknown. As part of sample collection, lesional scalp punch biopsies and peripheral blood were taken from alopecia areata patients. General study findings and limits: Lesional scalp, notably in alopecia totalis/universalis, had clonality above that of normal scalp. Normal skin's resident alphabeta T cells are sequenced alongside lesional scalp T cells.

V gene TRBV29-1 combines with J gene TRBJ2-1; 9 bases line up with TRBD2. The input for sequencing was CD4+ T cells sorted from blood, taken at week 0. The sequence was collected from a human donor with alopecia areata. DNA of the CDR3: TGCAGCGTTGAAGGTAAGACTAGCGGAGTCTACAATGAGCAGTTCTTC. The encoded protein is CSVEGKTSGVYNEQFF.